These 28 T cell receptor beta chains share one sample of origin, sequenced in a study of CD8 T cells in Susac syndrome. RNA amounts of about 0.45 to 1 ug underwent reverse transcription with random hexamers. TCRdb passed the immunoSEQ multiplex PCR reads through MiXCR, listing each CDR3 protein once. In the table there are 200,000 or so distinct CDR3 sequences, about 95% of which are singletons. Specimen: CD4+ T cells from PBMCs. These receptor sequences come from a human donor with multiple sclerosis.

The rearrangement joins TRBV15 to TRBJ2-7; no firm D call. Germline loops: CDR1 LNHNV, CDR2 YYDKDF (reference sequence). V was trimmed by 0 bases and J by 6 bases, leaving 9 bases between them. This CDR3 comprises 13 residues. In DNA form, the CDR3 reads TGTGCCACCAGCAGAGAGGCCTGGGCCGAGCAGTACTTC. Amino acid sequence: CATSREAWAEQYF.

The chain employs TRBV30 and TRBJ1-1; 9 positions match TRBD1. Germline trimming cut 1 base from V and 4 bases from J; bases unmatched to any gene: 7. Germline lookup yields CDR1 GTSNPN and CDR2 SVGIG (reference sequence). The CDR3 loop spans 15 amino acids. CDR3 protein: CAWSAGQGRGTEAFF. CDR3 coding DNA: TGTGCCTGGAGTGCCGGACAGGGGAGAGGCACTGAAGCTTTCTTT.

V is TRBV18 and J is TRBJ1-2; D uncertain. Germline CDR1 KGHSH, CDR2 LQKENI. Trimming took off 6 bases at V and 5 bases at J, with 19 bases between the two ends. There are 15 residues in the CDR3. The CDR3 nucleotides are TGTGCCAGCTCCCGCCCCGGAGATATTGGATATGGCTACACCTTC. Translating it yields CASSRPGDIGYGYTF.

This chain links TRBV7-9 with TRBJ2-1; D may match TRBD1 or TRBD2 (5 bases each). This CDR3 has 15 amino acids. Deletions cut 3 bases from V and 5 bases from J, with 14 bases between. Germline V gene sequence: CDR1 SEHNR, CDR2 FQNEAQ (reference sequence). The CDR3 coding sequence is TGTGCCAGCAGCTTTCCCGGGACCGCAGACAATGAGCAGTTCTTC. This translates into CASSFPGTADNEQFF.

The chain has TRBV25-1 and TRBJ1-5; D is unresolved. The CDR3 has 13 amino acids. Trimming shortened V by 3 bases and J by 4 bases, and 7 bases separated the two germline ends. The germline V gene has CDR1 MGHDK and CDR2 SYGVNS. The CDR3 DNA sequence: TGTGCCAGCAGTGACACCTTTAATCAGCCCCAGCATTTT. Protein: CASSDTFNQPQHF.

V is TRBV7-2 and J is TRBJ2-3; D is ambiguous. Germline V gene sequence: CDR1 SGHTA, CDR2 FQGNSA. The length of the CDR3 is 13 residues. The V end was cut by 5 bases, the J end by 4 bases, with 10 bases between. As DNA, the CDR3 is TGTGCCAGCAGCCCTAGTCTCCCAGATACGCAGTATTTT. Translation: CASSPSLPDTQYF.

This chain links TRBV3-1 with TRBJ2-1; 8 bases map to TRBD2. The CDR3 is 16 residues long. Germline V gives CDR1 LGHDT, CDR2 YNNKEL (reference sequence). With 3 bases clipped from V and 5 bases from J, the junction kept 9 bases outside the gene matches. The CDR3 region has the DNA TGTGCCAGCAGCCAGGGTATAGCGGGAAGAGACAATGAGCAGTTCTTC. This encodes CASSQGIAGRDNEQFF.

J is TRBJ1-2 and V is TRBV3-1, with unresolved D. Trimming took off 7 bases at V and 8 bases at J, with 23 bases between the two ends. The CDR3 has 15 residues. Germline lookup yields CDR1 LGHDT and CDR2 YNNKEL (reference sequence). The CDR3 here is CASTGQNSPTGGYTF. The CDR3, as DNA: TGTGCCAGCACCGGGCAGAATAGCCCCACCGGAGGCTACACCTTC. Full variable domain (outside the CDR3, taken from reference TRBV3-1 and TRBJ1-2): DTAVSQTPKYLVTQMGNDKSIKCEQNLGHDTMYWYKQDSKKFLKIMFSYNNKELIINETVPNRFSPKSPDKAHLNLHINSLELGDSAVYFCASTGQNSPTGGYTFGSGTRLTVV.

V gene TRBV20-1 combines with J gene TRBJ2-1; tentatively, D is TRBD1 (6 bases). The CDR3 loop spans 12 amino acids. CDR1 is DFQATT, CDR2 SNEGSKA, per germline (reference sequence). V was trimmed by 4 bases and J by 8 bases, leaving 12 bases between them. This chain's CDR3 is CSATTGGDEQFF. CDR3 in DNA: TGCAGTGCTACAACTGGGGGCGATGAGCAGTTCTTC.

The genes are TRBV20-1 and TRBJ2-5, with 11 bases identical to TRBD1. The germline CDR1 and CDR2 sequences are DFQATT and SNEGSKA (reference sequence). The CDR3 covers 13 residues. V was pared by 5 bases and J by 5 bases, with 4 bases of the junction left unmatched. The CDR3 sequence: CSAGGQGVETQYF. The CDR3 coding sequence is TGCAGTGCTGGGGGACAGGGGGTTGAGACCCAGTACTTC.

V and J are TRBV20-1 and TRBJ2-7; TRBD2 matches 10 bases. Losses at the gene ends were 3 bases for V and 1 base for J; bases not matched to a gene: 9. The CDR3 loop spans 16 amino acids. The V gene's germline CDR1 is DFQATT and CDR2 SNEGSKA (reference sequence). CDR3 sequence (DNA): TGCAGTGCTAGGCGCCTAGCGGGAGTAGGGTCCTACGAGCAGTACTTC. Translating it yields CSARRLAGVGSYEQYF.

The CDR3 region is CASSYSEDQPQHF. In DNA form, the CDR3 reads TGTGCCAGCAGTTACTCGGAGGATCAGCCCCAGCATTTT. The chain joins TRBV6-6 to TRBJ1-5; D remains unclear. Trimming cost V 0 bases and J 5 bases, with 5 bases left between them. The CDR3 runs to 13 residues. The V gene's germline CDR1 is MNHNY and CDR2 SVGAGI (reference sequence).

This CDR3 reads CASSPGQGSNNEQFF. The CDR3, as DNA: TGTGCCAGCTCACCAGGACAGGGATCAAACAATGAGCAGTTCTTC. V gene TRBV18 combines with J gene TRBJ2-1, with TRBD1 matching 8 bases. The CDR3 is 15 amino acids. The V gene's germline CDR1 is KGHSH and CDR2 LQKENI. Trimming removed 2 bases from V and 5 bases from J; junction bases left unmatched: 5.

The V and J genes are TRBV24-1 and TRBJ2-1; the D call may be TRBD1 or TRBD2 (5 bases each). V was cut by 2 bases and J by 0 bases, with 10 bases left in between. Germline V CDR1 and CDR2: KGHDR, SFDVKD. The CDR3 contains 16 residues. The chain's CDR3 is CATSDYGGGSYNEQFF. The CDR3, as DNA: TGTGCCACCAGTGATTATGGGGGTGGCTCCTACAATGAGCAGTTCTTC.

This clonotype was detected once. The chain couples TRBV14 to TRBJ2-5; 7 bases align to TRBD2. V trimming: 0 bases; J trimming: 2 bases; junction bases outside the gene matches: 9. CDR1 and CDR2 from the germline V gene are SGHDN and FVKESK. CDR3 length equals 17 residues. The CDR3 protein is CASSQESSRDYQETQYF. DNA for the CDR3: TGTGCCAGCAGCCAAGAATCTTCCCGGGACTATCAAGAGACCCAGTACTTC.

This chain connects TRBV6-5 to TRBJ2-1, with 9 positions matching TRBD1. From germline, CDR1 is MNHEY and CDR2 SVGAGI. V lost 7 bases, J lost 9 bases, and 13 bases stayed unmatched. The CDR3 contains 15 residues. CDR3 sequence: CASTKLRTGALEQFF. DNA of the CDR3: TGTGCCAGCACCAAACTACGGACAGGGGCCCTTGAGCAGTTCTTC.

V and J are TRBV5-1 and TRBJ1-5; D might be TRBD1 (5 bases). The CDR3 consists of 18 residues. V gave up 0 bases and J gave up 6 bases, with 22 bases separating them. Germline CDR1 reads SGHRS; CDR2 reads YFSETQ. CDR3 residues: CASSLAPGGARISQPQHF. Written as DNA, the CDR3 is TGCGCCAGCAGCTTGGCCCCGGGAGGGGCAAGGATAAGTCAGCCCCAGCATTTT.

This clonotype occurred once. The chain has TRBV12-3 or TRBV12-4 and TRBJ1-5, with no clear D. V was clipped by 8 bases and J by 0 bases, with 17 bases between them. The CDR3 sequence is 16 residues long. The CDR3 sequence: CASGSSFVRSNQPQHF. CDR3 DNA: TGTGCCAGCGGCTCTTCGTTTGTACGTAGCAATCAGCCCCAGCATTTT.

The CDR3 region is CASSLASTADRTF. For the CDR3, the DNA is TGCGCCAGCAGCTTGGCTTCAACAGCCGACCGCACCTTC. The chain carries TRBV5-1 and TRBJ1-2; D is unresolved. From germline, CDR1 is SGHRS and CDR2 YFSETQ. The CDR3 is 13 residues long. V dropped 0 bases and J dropped 13 bases, with 16 bases sitting between them.

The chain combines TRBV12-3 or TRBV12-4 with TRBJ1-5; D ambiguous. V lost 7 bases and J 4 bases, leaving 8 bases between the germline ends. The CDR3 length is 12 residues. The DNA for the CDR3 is TGTGCCAGCACGACTTCGAATCAGCCCCAGCATTTT. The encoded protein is CASTTSNQPQHF.

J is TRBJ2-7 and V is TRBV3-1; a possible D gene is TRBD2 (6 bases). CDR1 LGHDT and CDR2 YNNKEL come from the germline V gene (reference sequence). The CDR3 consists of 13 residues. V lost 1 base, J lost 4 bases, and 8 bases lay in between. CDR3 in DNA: TGTGCCAGCAGCCAAGGTGGAGGGTACGAGCAGTACTTC. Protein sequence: CASSQGGGYEQYF.

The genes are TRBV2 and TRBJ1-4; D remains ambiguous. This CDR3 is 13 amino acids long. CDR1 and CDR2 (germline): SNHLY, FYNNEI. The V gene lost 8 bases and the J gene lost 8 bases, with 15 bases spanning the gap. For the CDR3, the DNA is TGTGCCAGCGGTTTGACGTCGAGAGAAAAACTGTTTTTT. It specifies CASGLTSREKLFF.

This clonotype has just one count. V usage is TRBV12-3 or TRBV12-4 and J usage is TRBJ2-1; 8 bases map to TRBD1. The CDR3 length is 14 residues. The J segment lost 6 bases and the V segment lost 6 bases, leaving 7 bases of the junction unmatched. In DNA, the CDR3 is TGTGCCAGCAGCCGGACAGGGAGGTTCAATGAGCAGTTCTTC. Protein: CASSRTGRFNEQFF.

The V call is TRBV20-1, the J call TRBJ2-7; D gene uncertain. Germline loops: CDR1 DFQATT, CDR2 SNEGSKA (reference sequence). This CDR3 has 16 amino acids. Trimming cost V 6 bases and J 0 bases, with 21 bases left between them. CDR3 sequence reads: CSARPIGRLSSYEQYF. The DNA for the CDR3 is TGCAGTGCCCGGCCCATTGGGCGGTTGAGCTCCTACGAGCAGTACTTC.

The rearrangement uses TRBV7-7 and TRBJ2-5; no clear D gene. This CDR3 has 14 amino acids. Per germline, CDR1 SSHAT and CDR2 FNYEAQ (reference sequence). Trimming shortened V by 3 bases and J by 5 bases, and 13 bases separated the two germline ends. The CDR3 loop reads CASSLDPSGETQYF. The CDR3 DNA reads TGTGCCAGCAGCTTGGACCCCAGTGGCGAGACCCAGTACTTC.

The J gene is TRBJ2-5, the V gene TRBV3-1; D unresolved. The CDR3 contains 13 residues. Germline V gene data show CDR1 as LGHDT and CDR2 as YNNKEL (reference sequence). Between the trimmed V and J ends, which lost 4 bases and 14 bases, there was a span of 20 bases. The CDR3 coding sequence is TGTGCCAGCAGCCTCAACCGAGGCTCGCTGCTCTACTTC. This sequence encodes CASSLNRGSLLYF.

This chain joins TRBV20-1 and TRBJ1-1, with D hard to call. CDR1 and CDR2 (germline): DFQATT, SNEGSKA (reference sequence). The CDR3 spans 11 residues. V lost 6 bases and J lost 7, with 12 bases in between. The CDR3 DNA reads TGCAGTGCCTACGGACTGAATGAAGCTTTCTTT. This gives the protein CSAYGLNEAFF.

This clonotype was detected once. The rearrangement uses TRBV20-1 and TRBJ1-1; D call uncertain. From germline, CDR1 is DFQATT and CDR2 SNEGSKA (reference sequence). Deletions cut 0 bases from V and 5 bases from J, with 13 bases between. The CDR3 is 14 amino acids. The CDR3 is CSARDRHLGTEAFF. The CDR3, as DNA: TGCAGTGCTAGAGATCGACACCTAGGGACTGAAGCTTTCTTT.